One sample yielded the 12 T cell receptor beta chains listed below, sequenced in a study of T-cell memory formation after mild COVID-19. One entry per CDR3 protein, called by TCRdb with MiXCR from the 5' RACE reads. The table shows fewer than 450,000 distinct CDR3 sequences, with 20% to 25% occurring only once. The specimen was PBMCs or a T cell subset sorted from them (not recorded which). Receptor source: an adult woman who had mild COVID-19 (a few samples of this study predate the infection). Cell type and time point are not known.

This chain connects TRBV7-8 to TRBJ2-1; TRBD1 matches at 9 bases. The V gene's germline CDR1 is SGHVS and CDR2 FQNEAQ. Trimming took 5 bases from V and 6 from J; bases not matched to a gene: 11. The CDR3 runs 16 residues. The CDR3, as DNA: TGTGCCAGCAGCGAGAATACCGGGACAGGGCTCAATGAGCAGTTCTTC. Amino acids: CASSENTGTGLNEQFF. Filled out from reference TRBV7-8 and TRBJ2-1, the complete variable domain reads GAGVSQSPRYKVAKRGQDVALRCDPISGHVSLFWYQQALGQGPEFLTYFQNEAQLDKSGLPSDRFFAERPEGSVSTLKIQRTQQEDSAVYLCASSENTGTGLNEQFFGPGTRLTVL.

The genes are TRBV12-3 or TRBV12-4 and TRBJ2-7; TRBD1 agrees at 7 bases. Trimming took 5 bases from V and 6 from J; bases not matched to a gene: 7. CDR3 length: 13 residues. CDR3 amino acids: CASSQGQTFEQYF. CDR3 nucleotides: TGTGCCAGCAGTCAGGGACAGACCTTCGAGCAGTACTTC.

This clonotype was observed once. The rearrangement uses TRBV5-1 and TRBJ2-7; D is uncertain. This CDR3 spans 14 amino acids. CDR1 is SGHRS and CDR2 is YFSETQ in the germline V gene. V lost 2 bases and J 0 bases, leaving 9 bases between the germline ends. As DNA, the CDR3 is TGCGCCAGCAGCTTATCGGACCCCTCCTACGAGCAGTACTTC. As protein: CASSLSDPSYEQYF. The variable domain in full, with the rest retrieved from reference TRBV5-1 and TRBJ2-7, is KAGVTQTPRYLIKTRGQQVTLSCSPISGHRSVSWYQQTPGQGLQFLFEYFSETQRNKGNFPGRFSGRQFSNSRSEMNVSTLELGDSALYLCASSLSDPSYEQYFGPGTRLTVT.

The J gene is TRBJ1-1, the V gene TRBV27, with a possible D match to TRBD1 (5 bases). V lost 4 bases to trimming and J lost 5 bases, with 11 bases between them. Germline V lookup: CDR1 MNHEY, CDR2 SMNVEV (reference sequence). This CDR3 has 13 residues. The CDR3 bases are TGTGCCAGCAGTTGGGAGGGGCATACTGAAGCTTTCTTT. Translation: CASSWEGHTEAFF.

The rearrangement uses TRBV19 and TRBJ1-6; 7 positions match TRBD1. CDR3 length: 14 residues. The germline gives CDR1 LNHDA, CDR2 SQIVND (reference sequence). The V gene end was trimmed by 4 bases and the J gene end by 8 bases; junction bases not matched to a gene: 5. The CDR3 nucleotides read TGTGCCAGTAGTACGACAGGGTGGGATTCACCCCTCCACTTT. Protein: CASSTTGWDSPLHF.

This clonotype was counted a few times. This chain connects TRBV6-2 or TRBV6-3 to TRBJ1-1, with D possibly being TRBD1 (6 bases). Looked up from germline, CDR1 is MNHEY and CDR2 is SVGEGT. The CDR3 spans 15 residues. Trimming shortened V by 0 bases and J by 7 bases, and 15 bases separated the two germline ends. The CDR3 coding sequence is TGTGCCAGCAGTTACTCTGGAGGGGGTAGGAGTGAAGCTTTCTTT. It codes for CASSYSGGGRSEAFF.

This clonotype appeared many times. In DNA, the CDR3 is TGTGCCAGCAGTTACGCGGGGAGAGGGGAGACCCAGTACTTC. Translating gives CASSYAGRGETQYF. The V and J genes are TRBV6-5 and TRBJ2-5; D perhaps matches TRBD2 (6 bases). The V end lost 2 bases, the J end lost 5 bases, and 12 bases lay between the germline ends. The V gene's germline CDR1 is MNHEY and CDR2 SVGAGI. The CDR3 sequence is 14 residues long.

There are a few counts of this clonotype. The chain uses TRBV5-1 and TRBJ1-2; TRBD1 is a possible D gene (6 bases). V lost 4 bases and J lost 8, with 27 bases in between. The CDR3 loop spans 17 amino acids. Per the germline V gene, CDR1 is SGHRS and CDR2 is YFSETQ. CDR3 nucleotide sequence: TGCGCCAGCAGCCACAGGGTCCCCCTAGGGCTTCTGGAGGGCTACACCTTC. Translation: CASSHRVPLGLLEGYTF.

The gene calls are TRBV7-2 and TRBJ1-1; tentative D call: TRBD1 (5 bases). Germline-derived CDR1 and CDR2 are SGHTA and FQGNSA. Deletions cut 1 base from V and 2 bases from J, with 14 bases between. The CDR3 has 16 amino acids. CDR3 in amino acids: CASSLEGQVRNTEAFF. The CDR3 region has the DNA TGTGCCAGCAGCTTAGAGGGGCAGGTCAGAAACACTGAAGCTTTCTTT. Using reference TRBV7-2 and TRBJ1-1 for the parts outside the CDR3, the full variable domain is GAGVSQSPSNKVTEKGKDVELRCDPISGHTALYWYRQSLGQGLEFLIYFQGNSAPDKSGLPSDRFSAERTGGSVSTLTIQRTQQEDSAVYLCASSLEGQVRNTEAFFGQGTRLTVV.

J is TRBJ2-7 and V is TRBV20-1, with 8 bases identical to TRBD2. V trimming: 1 base; J trimming: 6 bases; junction bases outside the gene matches: 11. The CDR3 is made up of 15 amino acids. Germline-derived CDR1 and CDR2 are DFQATT and SNEGSKA (reference sequence). The CDR3 nucleotides read TGCAGTGCTAGAGGCACGGGGTCGGGACTAGGCGAGCAGTACTTC. It yields the protein CSARGTGSGLGEQYF.

This clonotype has more than one count but fewer than ten. The chain couples TRBV7-2 to TRBJ2-3, with 9 bases fitting TRBD1. The CDR3 spans 17 residues. Germline V gene data show CDR1 as SGHTA and CDR2 as FQGNSA. With 5 bases clipped from V and 4 bases from J, the junction kept 13 bases outside the gene matches. The CDR3 spells CASSLPRQGVHSDTQYF. The CDR3 DNA sequence: TGTGCCAGCAGCCTTCCGAGACAGGGGGTCCACTCAGATACGCAGTATTTT.

This clonotype was seen a few times. V gene TRBV5-6 combines with J gene TRBJ1-2; unclear D gene. Per germline, CDR1 SGHDT and CDR2 YYEEEE. CDR3 length equals 14 residues. V lost 0 bases and J lost 4, with 10 bases in between. The chain's CDR3 is CASSLERNPYGYTF. The CDR3 region has the DNA TGTGCCAGCAGCTTGGAGAGGAACCCCTATGGCTACACCTTC.